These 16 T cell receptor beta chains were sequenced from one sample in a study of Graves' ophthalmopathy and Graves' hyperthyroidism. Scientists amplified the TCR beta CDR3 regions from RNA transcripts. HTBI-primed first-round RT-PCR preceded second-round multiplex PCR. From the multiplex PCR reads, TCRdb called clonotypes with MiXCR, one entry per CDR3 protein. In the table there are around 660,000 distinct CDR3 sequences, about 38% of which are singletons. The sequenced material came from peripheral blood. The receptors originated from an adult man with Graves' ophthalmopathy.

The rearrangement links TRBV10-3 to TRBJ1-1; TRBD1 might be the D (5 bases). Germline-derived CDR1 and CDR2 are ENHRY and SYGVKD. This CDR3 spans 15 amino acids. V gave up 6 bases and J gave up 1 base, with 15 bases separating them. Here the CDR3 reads CAISEDGTRNTEAFF. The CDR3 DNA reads TGTGCCATCAGCGAGGACGGGACGAGGAACACTGAAGCTTTCTTT.

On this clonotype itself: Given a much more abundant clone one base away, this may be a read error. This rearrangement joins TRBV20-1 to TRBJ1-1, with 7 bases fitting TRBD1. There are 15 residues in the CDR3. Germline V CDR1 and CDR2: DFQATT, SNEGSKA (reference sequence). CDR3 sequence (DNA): TGCAGTGCTAGGGGGGCGACAGGGAGGAACACTAAAGCTTTCTTT. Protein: CSARGATGRNTKAFF.

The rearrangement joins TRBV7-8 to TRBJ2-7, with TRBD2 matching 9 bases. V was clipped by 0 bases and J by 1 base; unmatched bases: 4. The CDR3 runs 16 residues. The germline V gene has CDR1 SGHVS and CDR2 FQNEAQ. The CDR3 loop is CASSLASGSPSYEQYF. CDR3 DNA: TGTGCCAGCAGCTTAGCTAGCGGGAGCCCTTCCTACGAGCAGTACTTC.

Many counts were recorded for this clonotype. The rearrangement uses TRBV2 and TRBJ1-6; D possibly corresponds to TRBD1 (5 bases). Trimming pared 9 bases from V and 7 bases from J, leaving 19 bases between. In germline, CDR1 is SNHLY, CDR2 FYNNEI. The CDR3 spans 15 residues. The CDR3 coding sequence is TGTGCCAGTGGAGGGGTCCTAAGGGGAAATTCACCCCTCCACTTT. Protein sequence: CASGGVLRGNSPLHF.

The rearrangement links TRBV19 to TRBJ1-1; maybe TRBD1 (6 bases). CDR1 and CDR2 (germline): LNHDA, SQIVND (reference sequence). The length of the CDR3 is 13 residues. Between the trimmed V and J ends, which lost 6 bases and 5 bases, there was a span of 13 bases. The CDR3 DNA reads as TGTGCCAGTAGGAACAGGGTGCGTACTGAAGCTTTCTTT. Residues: CASRNRVRTEAFF.

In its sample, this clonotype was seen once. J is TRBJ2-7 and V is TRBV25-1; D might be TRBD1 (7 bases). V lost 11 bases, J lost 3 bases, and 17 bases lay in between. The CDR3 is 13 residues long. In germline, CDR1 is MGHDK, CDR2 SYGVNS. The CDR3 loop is CAGRDRLGYEQYF. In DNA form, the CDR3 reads TGTGCCGGGCGGGACAGATTGGGCTACGAGCAGTACTTC.

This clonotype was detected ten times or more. Written as DNA, the CDR3 is TGTGCCAGTAGTTTGGCCACAGGGGGCAATCAGCCCCAGCATTTT. As protein: CASSLATGGNQPQHF. The V gene is TRBV7-2, the J gene TRBJ1-5, with TRBD1 identical over 7 bases. Losses at the gene ends were 9 bases for V and 2 bases for J; bases not matched to a gene: 10. This CDR3 is built from 15 residues. The germline V gene encodes CDR1 SGHTA and CDR2 FQGNSA.

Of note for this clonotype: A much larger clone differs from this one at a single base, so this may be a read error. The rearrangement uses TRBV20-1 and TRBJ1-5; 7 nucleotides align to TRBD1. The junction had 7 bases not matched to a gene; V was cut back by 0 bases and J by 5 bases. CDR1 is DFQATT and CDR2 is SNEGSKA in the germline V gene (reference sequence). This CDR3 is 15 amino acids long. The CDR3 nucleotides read TGCAGTGCTAGAGAAGGTGGGGACAGCTATCAGCCCCAGCATTTT. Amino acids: CSAREGGDSYQPQHF.

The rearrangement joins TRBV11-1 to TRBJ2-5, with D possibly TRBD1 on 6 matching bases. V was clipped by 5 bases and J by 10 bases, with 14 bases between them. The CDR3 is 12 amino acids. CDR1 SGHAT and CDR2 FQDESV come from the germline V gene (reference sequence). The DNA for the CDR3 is TGTGCCAGCAGCCCGGACAGCTATAACCAGTACTTC. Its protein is CASSPDSYNQYF.

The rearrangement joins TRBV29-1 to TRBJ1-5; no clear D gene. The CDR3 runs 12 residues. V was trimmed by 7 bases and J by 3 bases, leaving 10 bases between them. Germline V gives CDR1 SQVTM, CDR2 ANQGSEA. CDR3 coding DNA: TGCAGCGCCCGGACCACCAATCAGCCCCAGCATTTT. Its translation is CSARTTNQPQHF.

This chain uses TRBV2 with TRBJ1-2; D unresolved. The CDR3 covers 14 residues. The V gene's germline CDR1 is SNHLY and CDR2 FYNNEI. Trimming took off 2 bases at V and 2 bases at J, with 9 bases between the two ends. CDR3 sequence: CASSERRRNYGYTF. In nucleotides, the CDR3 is TGTGCCAGCAGTGAACGCCGGAGGAACTATGGCTACACCTTC.

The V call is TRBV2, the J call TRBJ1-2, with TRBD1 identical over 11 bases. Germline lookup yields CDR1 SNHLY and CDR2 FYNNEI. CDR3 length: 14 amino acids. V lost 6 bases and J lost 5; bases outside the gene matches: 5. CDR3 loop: CASSGQGARYGYTF. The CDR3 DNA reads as TGTGCCAGCAGCGGACAGGGGGCAAGGTATGGCTACACCTTC.

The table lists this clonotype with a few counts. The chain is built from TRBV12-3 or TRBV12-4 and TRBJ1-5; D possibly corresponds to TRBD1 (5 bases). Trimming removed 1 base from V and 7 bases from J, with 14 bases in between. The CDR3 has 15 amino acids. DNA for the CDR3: TGTGCCAGCAGTTTAGGGAGTCAGGGCCTCCAGCCCCAGCATTTT. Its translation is CASSLGSQGLQPQHF.

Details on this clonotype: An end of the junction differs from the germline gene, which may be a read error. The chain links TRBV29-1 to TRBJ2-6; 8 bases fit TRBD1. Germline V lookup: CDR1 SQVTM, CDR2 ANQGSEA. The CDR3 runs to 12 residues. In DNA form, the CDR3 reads TGCAGCGTTGGGGGACAGGCCGGGACTGAAGCTTTC. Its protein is CSVGGQAGTEAF.

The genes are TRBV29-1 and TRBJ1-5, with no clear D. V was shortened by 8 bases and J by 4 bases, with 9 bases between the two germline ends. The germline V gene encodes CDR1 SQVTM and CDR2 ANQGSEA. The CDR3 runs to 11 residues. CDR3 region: CSQDENQPQHF. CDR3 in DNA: TGCAGCCAAGATGAGAATCAGCCCCAGCATTTT.

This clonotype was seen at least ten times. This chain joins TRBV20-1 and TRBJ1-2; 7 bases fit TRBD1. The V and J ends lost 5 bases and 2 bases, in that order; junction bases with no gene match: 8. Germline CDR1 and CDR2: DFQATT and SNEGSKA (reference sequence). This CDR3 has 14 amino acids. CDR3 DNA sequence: TGCAGTGCTCAGGACCACAGGGGAAACTATGGCTACACCTTC. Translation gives CSAQDHRGNYGYTF.